These T cell receptor beta chains were read from a single sample in a study of blood T cells in healthy people across ages. TCRdb passed the 5' RACE reads through MiXCR, listing each CDR3 protein once. This repertoire shows roughly 800,000 distinct CDR3 sequences, approximately 25% found once; its top ten account for 9.4%. This sample also belongs to another study, concerning T cells of mothers and their children.

The sequenced sample was blood. These receptors came from a boy between 10 and 17 years old in good health. Each CDR3 is given with its conserved first and last residue. D genes are given only for firm matches. The size entry is marked missing in some rows and otherwise reads once, few, many or a size class.

J gene	D gene	V gene	clone size	CDR3 protein	CDR3 DNA
TRBJ2-5	.	TRBV5-1	.	CASSLRVQETLYF	TGCGCCAGCAGCTTACGGGTGCAAGAGACCCTGTACTTC
TRBJ2-2	.	TRBV11-1	few	CASSLAGQNTGELFF	TGTGCCAGCAGCTTAGCTGGACAGAACACCGGGGAGCTGTTTTTT
TRBJ2-1	.	TRBV4-2	.	CASSQVEGFYNEQFF	TGTGCCAGCAGCCAAGTGGAAGGGTTCTACAATGAGCAGTTCTTC
TRBJ1-1	.	TRBV29-1	few	CSVDGFGPIQGTEAFF	TGCAGCGTTGATGGTTTCGGGCCCATCCAAGGGACTGAAGCTTTCTTT
TRBJ1-5	.	TRBV15	.	CATRTGGQGDQPQHF	TGTGCCACCAGGACCGGAGGCCAGGGTGATCAGCCCCAGCATTTT
TRBJ1-1	TRBD1	TRBV10-3	.	CAISESAGGVIEAFF	TGTGCCATCAGTGAGTCCGCAGGGGGTGTAATAGAAGCTTTCTTT
TRBJ1-4	.	TRBV10-3	few	CAVGQRPEKLFF	TGTGCCGTCGGACAGCGTCCCGAAAAACTGTTTTTT
TRBJ2-7	TRBD1	TRBV28	few	CASRDRTGPYEQYF	TGTGCCAGCAGAGATAGGACAGGTCCCTACGAGCAGTACTTC
TRBJ2-2	.	TRBV2	.	CASFPGTLNTGELFF	TGTGCCAGCTTCCCCGGGACATTGAACACCGGGGAGCTGTTTTTT
TRBJ1-2	TRBD1	TRBV20-1	.	CSARQGGGYTF	TGCAGTGCTCGCCAGGGGGGCGGCTACACCTTC
TRBJ1-1	TRBD1	TRBV7-9	.	CASSYQSGTGAFF	TGTGCCAGCAGCTACCAATCCGGGACAGGGGCTTTCTTT
TRBJ2-7	TRBD1	TRBV7-9	.	CASSGRDRTSYEQYF	TGTGCCAGCAGCGGCCGGGACAGGACAAGCTACGAGCAGTACTTC
TRBJ2-7	TRBD1	TRBV6-5	.	CASSWEGTGTYEQYF	TGTGCCAGCAGTTGGGAGGGGACAGGGACCTACGAGCAGTACTTC
TRBJ2-5	.	TRBV27	.	CASTPLGGRQQYF	TGTGCCAGCACTCCCCTTGGGGGGAGGCAGCAGTACTTC
TRBJ2-7	TRBD1	TRBV29-1	few	CSVVYQDRGYEQYF	TGCAGCGTTGTCTATCAGGACAGGGGGTACGAGCAGTACTTC
TRBJ2-5	.	TRBV12-5	.	CASGPRAGETQYF	TGTGCTAGTGGTCCGAGGGCGGGAGAGACCCAGTACTTC
TRBJ2-7	.	TRBV18	many	CASSPQGLALEQYF	TGTGCCAGCTCACCACAGGGCCTAGCCCTCGAGCAGTACTTC
TRBJ1-1	TRBD1	TRBV28	few	CASRRPGQGNTEAFF	TGTGCCAGCAGACGACCCGGACAGGGGAACACTGAAGCTTTCTTT
TRBJ2-7	TRBD2	TRBV3-1	.	CASSQELGTSYEQYF	TGTGCCAGCAGCCAAGAATTGGGGACTAGTTACGAGCAGTACTTC
TRBJ2-5	.	TRBV21-1	.	CASSTWTSGGSEETQYF	TGTGCCAGCAGCACCTGGACTAGCGGGGGATCGGAGGAGACCCAGTACTTC
TRBJ1-5	TRBD1	TRBV20-1	.	CSANRDRGFGQPQHF	TGCAGTGCAAACCGGGACAGGGGTTTCGGTCAGCCCCAGCATTTT
TRBJ1-6	.	TRBV27	.	CASSSTGIRSYNSPLHF	TGTGCCAGCAGTTCCACAGGGATTCGGTCCTATAATTCACCCCTCCACTTT
TRBJ2-1	TRBD2	TRBV25-1	few	CASSPSIAGTGGDEQFF	TGTGCCAGCAGTCCATCTATTGCCGGGACGGGGGGAGATGAGCAGTTCTTC
TRBJ1-2	.	TRBV5-1	.	CASGEGLPRGYTF	TGCGCCAGCGGGGAAGGACTGCCCCGTGGCTACACCTTC
TRBJ2-7	.	TRBV5-1	.	CASSPGRSRNYEQYF	TGCGCCAGCAGCCCTGGTCGGTCACGGAACTACGAGCAGTACTTC
TRBJ2-3	.	TRBV7-9	few	CATSTDTQYF	TGTGCCACGTCCACAGATACGCAGTATTTT
TRBJ2-4	TRBD2	TRBV9	few	CASSVLAGEAKNIQYF	TGTGCCAGCAGCGTACTAGCGGGAGAAGCCAAAAACATTCAGTACTTC
TRBJ2-1	.	TRBV3-1	.	CASSHGSTEQFF	TGTGCCAGCAGCCATGGTAGCACTGAGCAGTTCTTC
TRBJ2-1	TRBD1	TRBV15	.	CATSSPGQPYNEQFF	TGTGCCACCAGCTCACCGGGACAGCCATACAATGAGCAGTTCTTC
TRBJ2-7	.	TRBV20-1	.	CSAPWLGDFYEQYF	TGCAGTGCCCCTTGGTTAGGGGACTTCTACGAGCAGTACTTC
TRBJ2-1	TRBD1	TRBV29-1	.	CSGGTGGGNEQFF	TGCAGCGGGGGGACAGGGGGTGGAAATGAGCAGTTCTTC
TRBJ1-2	.	TRBV29-1	.	CSVEVSSLTAGDQLYGYTF	TGCAGCGTTGAAGTCTCATCATTGACCGCAGGTGATCAACTCTATGGCTACACCTTC
TRBJ2-3	TRBD2	TRBV3-1	.	CASSQDGEGTQYF	TGTGCCAGCAGCCAGGACGGGGAGGGCACGCAGTATTTT
TRBJ1-1	.	TRBV7-9	.	CASSGPGTEAFF	TGTGCCAGCAGCGGACCGGGAACTGAAGCTTTCTTT
TRBJ1-1	.	TRBV12-3/TRBV12-4	.	CASSLRQLNEAFF	TGTGCCAGCAGTTTGAGGCAGTTGAATGAAGCTTTCTTT
TRBJ1-5	.	TRBV29-1	.	CSVESGGDQPQHF	TGCAGCGTTGAATCCGGGGGAGATCAGCCCCAGCATTTT
TRBJ2-5	TRBD1	TRBV2	few	CASTPLRTGYETQYF	TGTGCCAGCACCCCCTTGAGGACAGGGTATGAGACCCAGTACTTC
TRBJ1-2	TRBD1	TRBV20-1	.	CSAPRDRGRGYTF	TGCAGTGCTCCACGGGACAGGGGAAGGGGCTACACCTTC
TRBJ2-7	TRBD1	TRBV15	.	CATSRDPAGQDEQYF	TGTGCCACCAGCAGAGATCCTGCGGGACAGGACGAGCAGTACTTC
TRBJ2-5	.	TRBV7-9	.	CASSPDPIQETQYF	TGTGCCAGCAGCCCGGACCCGATTCAGGAGACCCAGTACTTC
TRBJ2-5	TRBD2	TRBV4-2	few	CASSQVFTSGGQETQYF	TGTGCCAGCAGCCAAGTTTTTACATCGGGGGGACAAGAGACCCAGTACTTC
TRBJ2-3	.	TRBV12-3/TRBV12-4	.	CASSGGGGTDAQYF	TGTGCCAGCAGTGGTGGAGGGGGCACAGATGCGCAGTATTTT